The 18 T cell receptor beta chains given below trace back to one sample, sequenced in a study of blood T cells in healthy people across ages. PCR was performed a second time for roughly 7 to 11 cycles using a sample-barcoded 5' primer and a J-beta primer mix. TCRdb re-called the 5' RACE reads through MiXCR, storing one row per CDR3 protein. This sample carries 1.5 million to 2 million distinct CDR3 sequences, roughly two fifths of them seen once, and the ten largest clones take around 23%. Sequencing was carried out using blood. Source of these receptors: a human donor in good health.

The chain is built from TRBV4-3 and TRBJ2-5; weak D call: TRBD2 (5 bases). Germline V gene sequence: CDR1 LGHNA, CDR2 YSLEER. The length of the CDR3 is 17 residues. The V gene lost 3 bases and the J gene lost 0 bases, with 17 bases spanning the gap. CDR3 amino acids: CASSHASGLLNQETQYF. CDR3 in DNA: TGCGCCAGCAGCCATGCATCCGGACTGTTAAACCAAGAGACCCAGTACTTC.

This clonotype was observed a handful of times. V gene TRBV7-6 combines with J gene TRBJ1-1, with TRBD1 identical over 7 bases. Trimming at V came to 4 bases and at J to 4 bases, leaving 9 bases not matched to a gene. The CDR3 has 15 residues. Germline V gives CDR1 SGHVS, CDR2 FNYEAQ. CDR3 sequence reads: CASSSQQGESTEAFF. Written as DNA, the CDR3 is TGTGCCAGCAGCTCCCAGCAGGGGGAGAGCACTGAAGCTTTCTTT.

The rearrangement joins TRBV6-5 to TRBJ2-7, with D perhaps TRBD2 (7 bases). Trimming shortened V by 2 bases and J by 3 bases, and 11 bases separated the two germline ends. CDR1 is MNHEY and CDR2 is SVGAGI in the germline V gene. The CDR3 has 14 amino acids. CDR3 DNA: TGTGCCAGCAGTTACGGGGGGGCCCTCTACGAGCAGTACTTC. Its protein is CASSYGGALYEQYF.

This clonotype came up a few times. The chain carries TRBV11-3 and TRBJ2-7; tentatively, D is TRBD1 (6 bases). V lost 4 bases and J lost 2, with 12 bases in between. This CDR3 has 14 amino acids. CDR1 and CDR2 from the germline V gene are SGHNT and YENEEA. The CDR3 spells CASSSRDMTYEQYF. DNA of the CDR3: TGTGCCAGCAGCTCCCGGGACATGACCTACGAGCAGTACTTC.

A few counts support this clonotype. The chain carries TRBV5-6 and TRBJ2-7; D gene uncertain. V shed 1 base and J shed 3 bases, with 11 bases lying between them. This CDR3 contains 14 residues. Germline V lookup: CDR1 SGHDT, CDR2 YYEEEE. DNA of the CDR3: TGTGCCAGCAGCTTGTGGGGATCCTACTACGAGCAGTACTTC. Translation: CASSLWGSYYEQYF.

This chain connects TRBV20-1 to TRBJ1-1, with 7 bases aligning to TRBD1. After removal of 0 bases from V and 2 bases from J, the junction contained 12 bases not matched to a gene. This CDR3 spans 17 amino acids. Germline V gene sequence: CDR1 DFQATT, CDR2 SNEGSKA (reference sequence). The CDR3 sequence is CSARDLRKGALNTEAFF. CDR3 DNA sequence: TGCAGTGCTAGAGATCTCCGGAAGGGGGCACTCAACACTGAAGCTTTCTTT.

This clonotype was observed once. The chain is built from TRBV4-3 and TRBJ1-5; D not certain. The germline V and J ends were trimmed by 0 bases and 6 bases, with 6 bases remaining between them. This CDR3 has 13 residues. Germline CDR1 reads LGHNA; CDR2 reads YSLEER. This chain's CDR3 is CASSQDFAQPQHF. The CDR3 region has the DNA TGCGCCAGCAGCCAAGATTTTGCTCAGCCCCAGCATTTT.

Only a few counts were recorded for this clonotype. The V and J genes are TRBV29-1 and TRBJ2-1; 9 nucleotides line up with TRBD2. The CDR3 runs to 17 residues. After removal of 5 bases from V and 8 bases from J, the junction contained 19 bases not matched to a gene. Germline assignment: CDR1 SQVTM and CDR2 ANQGSEA. In DNA form, the CDR3 reads TGCAGCGTTCTAACTCGGGCGGGGGGGTTTGTGCGTGATGAGCAGTTCTTC. Its translation: CSVLTRAGGFVRDEQFF.

The chain combines TRBV25-1 with TRBJ1-5; no reliable D call. V was clipped by 4 bases and J by 10 bases, with 11 bases between them. CDR3 length: 12 residues. Germline V gene data show CDR1 as MGHDK and CDR2 as SYGVNS. The chain's CDR3 is CASSGIINPQHF. Written as DNA, the CDR3 is TGTGCCAGCAGTGGTATAATCAATCCCCAGCATTTT. Combining the CDR3 with reference TRBV25-1 and TRBJ1-5 gives the whole variable domain EADIYQTPRYLVIGTGKKITLECSQTMGHDKMYWYQQDPGMELHLIHYSYGVNSTEKGDLSSESTVSRIRTEHFPLTLESARPSHTSQYLCASSGIINPQHFGDGTRLSIL.

The V call is TRBV3-1, the J call TRBJ1-2, with D perhaps TRBD1 (5 bases). Trimming cost V 4 bases and J 6 bases, with 12 bases left between them. The CDR3 has 13 amino acids. CDR1 is LGHDT, CDR2 YNNKEL, per germline (reference sequence). The CDR3 protein is CASSPRRVDGYTF. CDR3 bases: TGTGCCAGCAGCCCTCGCAGGGTTGATGGCTACACCTTC.

This chain links TRBV4-3 with TRBJ1-5; D may be TRBD1 (5 bases). Trimming took 0 bases from V and 4 from J, leaving 10 bases between them. The CDR3 runs 15 residues. The germline CDR1 and CDR2 sequences are LGHNA and YSLEER. CDR3 region: CASSQDWGMNQPQHF. The CDR3 DNA is TGCGCCAGCAGCCAAGATTGGGGGATGAATCAGCCCCAGCATTTT.

The V call is TRBV11-3, the J call TRBJ2-5, with TRBD1 matching over 8 bases. V was pared by 2 bases and J by 11 bases, with 16 bases of the junction left unmatched. Germline CDR1 SGHNT, CDR2 YENEEA. This CDR3 region has 16 residues. CDR3 DNA: TGTGCCAGCAGCTTAAATGGTGGACAGGGAGTGCAGGAGCAGTACTTC. Translation gives CASSLNGGQGVQEQYF.

The genes are TRBV20-1 and TRBJ1-1; D gene uncertain. Germline lookup yields CDR1 DFQATT and CDR2 SNEGSKA (reference sequence). CDR3 length equals 14 residues. Trimming shortened V by 3 bases and J by 3 bases, and 14 bases separated the two germline ends. The CDR3 DNA reads TGCAGTGCTAGTATACCCGGCGGAGACACTGAAGCTTTCTTT. As protein: CSASIPGGDTEAFF.

This chain connects TRBV3-1 to TRBJ1-5; D unclear. The CDR3 loop spans 16 amino acids. V was pared by 2 bases and J by 2 bases, with 13 bases between. Germline CDR1 reads LGHDT; CDR2 reads YNNKEL (reference sequence). CDR3 protein: CASSQLREIGNQPQHF. Written as DNA, the CDR3 is TGTGCCAGCAGCCAATTAAGGGAGATCGGCAATCAGCCCCAGCATTTT.

The chain combines TRBV4-3 with TRBJ1-4, with no clear D. The germline V and J ends were trimmed by 1 base and 6 bases, with 9 bases remaining between them. Germline CDR1 reads LGHNA; CDR2 reads YSLEER. CDR3 size: 14 residues. Here the CDR3 DNA reads TGCGCCAGCAGCCAAGGGGAGTTCGATGAAAAACTGTTTTTT. As protein: CASSQGEFDEKLFF.

This chain links TRBV5-1 with TRBJ2-7; D ambiguous. The CDR3 consists of 15 residues. The germline V gene has CDR1 SGHRS and CDR2 YFSETQ. The V gene lost 1 base and the J gene lost 1 base, with 12 bases spanning the gap. The CDR3 region is CASSLSVYVSYEQYF. As DNA, the CDR3 is TGCGCCAGCAGCTTGTCTGTTTACGTTTCCTACGAGCAGTACTTC.

The table lists this clonotype with a few counts. The chain's CDR3 is CASSLVPGIYGYTF. CDR3 nucleotides: TGTGCCAGCAGCTTAGTTCCGGGAATTTATGGCTACACCTTC. This sequence joins TRBV7-2 and TRBJ1-2; D call uncertain. V lost 1 base and J lost 5, with 11 bases in between. Germline values: CDR1 SGHTA, CDR2 FQGNSA. The CDR3 is 14 amino acids.

This clonotype was observed a few times. The chain links TRBV7-2 to TRBJ2-5, with D maybe TRBD2 (5 bases). The germline gives CDR1 SGHTA, CDR2 FQGNSA. The CDR3 spans 13 residues. The V end lost 6 bases, the J end lost 3 bases, and 11 bases lay between the germline ends. The CDR3 DNA is TGTGCCAGCAGTCACCCAGCGGAAGAGACCCAGTACTTC. Translating gives CASSHPAEETQYF.